A selection of T cell receptor beta chains follows, all from one sample in a study of radiation and T cells in renal cell carcinoma. Data came from immunoSEQ multiplex PCR; TCRdb stores just in-frame clones and leaves some out. The table shows approximately 75,000 clones, with around 80% occurring only once. This sample comprised blood, obtained from a patient whose treatment included radiotherapy and nephrectomy. The receptors were gathered from a man aged 55 to 70 with renal cell carcinoma. Both conserved end residues are part of each CDR3. The D gene is left open where the match is weak. Expanded clones get a size class; other rows say once, few or many, or leave the size out.

TRBJ2-7 once TRBV6-5 TRBD2 CASNPSGRAFREQYF TGTGCCAGCAACCCTAGCGGGAGGGCCTTCCGCGAGCAGTACTTC
TRBJ1-1 - TRBV6-6 - CASSPPRGQVNTEAFF TGTGCCAGCAGCCCCCCGCGGGGCCAGGTGAACACTGAAGCTTTCTTT
TRBJ2-7 - TRBV27 TRBD1 CATLQGAREQYF TGTGCCACCCTACAGGGGGCTCGGGAGCAGTACTTC
TRBJ2-2 - TRBV7-8 TRBD1 CASSADRGKFLAGELFF TGTGCCAGCAGCGCCGACAGGGGGAAGTTTTTGGCCGGGGAGCTGTTTTTT
TRBJ2-5 - TRBV5-6 - CASSLGVGSSYF TGTGCCAGCAGCTTGGGGGTAGGCAGTTCGTACTTC
TRBJ2-3 - TRBV10-3 - CAISESGTSADTQYF TGTGCCATCAGTGAATCTGGGACATCGGCGGATACGCAGTATTTT
TRBJ2-2 - TRBV13 TRBD2 CASSTSGRRANTGELFF TGTGCCAGCAGCACTAGCGGGAGGCGCGCGAACACCGGGGAGCTGTTTTTT
TRBJ2-7 - TRBV28 - CASSPRAPEGSPYEQYF TGTGCCAGCAGTCCCCGGGCCCCGGAGGGATCCCCTTACGAGCAGTACTTC
TRBJ2-2 - TRBV30 - CAWSPLPSVGPGELFF TGTGCCTGGAGTCCCCTCCCTTCGGTGGGGCCCGGGGAGCTGTTTTTT
TRBJ2-1 - TRBV10-3 TRBD1 CATRPGQGGYEQFF TGTGCCACCAGACCGGGACAGGGGGGCTATGAGCAGTTCTTC
TRBJ2-2 once TRBV6-1 - CASSEPLGAGELFF TGTGCCAGCAGTGAGCCCCTCGGGGCCGGGGAGCTGTTTTTT
TRBJ2-5 - TRBV5-1 - CASSLGLTETQYF TGCGCCAGCAGCTTGGGGCTCACTGAGACCCAGTACTTC
TRBJ1-1 - TRBV10-3 - CAISEVGTEAFF TGTGCCATCAGTGAGGTAGGGACAGAAGCTTTCTTT
TRBJ2-2 - TRBV27 - CASSLGNTGELFF TGTGCCAGCAGTTTAGGTAACACCGGGGAGCTGTTTTTT
TRBJ2-3 - TRBV11-3 TRBD2 CASSPNGLARDTQYF TGTGCCAGCAGCCCGAACGGACTAGCTCGCGATACGCAGTATTTT
TRBJ2-7 few TRBV7-8 TRBD1 CASSLAQGAETYEQYF TGTGCCAGCAGCTTAGCACAGGGGGCCGAGACCTACGAGCAGTACTTC
TRBJ1-1 - TRBV15 - CATSRDRRGAEAFF TGTGCCACCAGCAGAGATCGGCGGGGGGCTGAAGCTTTCTTT
TRBJ2-7 - TRBV14 - CASSQAGLGAEQYF TGTGCCAGCAGCCAAGCGGGACTGGGGGCCGAGCAGTACTTC
TRBJ1-1 - TRBV19 - CASSTQANTEAFF TGTGCCAGTAGTACCCAGGCGAACACTGAAGCTTTCTTT
TRBJ1-5 - TRBV10-2 TRBD1 CASRGTDYNQPQHF TGCGCCAGCAGGGGGACAGACTACAATCAGCCCCAGCATTTT